The 9 T cell receptor beta chains presented below share a single source sample, sequenced in a study of CD8 T cells in ankylosing spondylitis. One entry per CDR3 protein results from TCRdb running MiXCR on the 5' RACE reads. The sample holds under 250,000 distinct CDR3 sequences, 32% seen once. What was sequenced was blood, either unsorted or a sorted T cell fraction (not recorded which). Receptor source: a male donor with ankylosing spondylitis or in good health (not recorded which).

The V gene is TRBV6-1, the J gene TRBJ2-7; 10 nucleotides line up with TRBD1. Per the germline V gene, CDR1 is MNHNS and CDR2 is SASEGT. Trimming at V came to 5 bases and at J to 6 bases, leaving 10 bases not matched to a gene. The CDR3 extends over 15 amino acids. The CDR3 spells CASSRTGGRSGEQYF. For the CDR3, the DNA is TGTGCCAGCAGTCGGACAGGGGGGCGAAGTGGCGAGCAGTACTTC.

This rearrangement joins TRBV6-6 to TRBJ1-5; D unclear. Germline V gene lookup returns CDR1 MNHNY and CDR2 SVGAGI (reference sequence). V lost 6 bases and J 6 bases, leaving 12 bases between the germline ends. The CDR3 is 13 amino acids. The CDR3 loop reads CASSDGFSQPQHF. The CDR3 DNA sequence: TGTGCCAGCAGCGACGGGTTTAGTCAGCCCCAGCATTTT.

J is TRBJ2-5 and V is TRBV12-3 or TRBV12-4, with a weak D call TRBD2 (5 bases). This CDR3 has 14 amino acids. V was cut by 1 base and J by 4 bases, with 10 bases left in between. In DNA form, the CDR3 reads TGTGCCAGCAGTTTAGGCCCCCGGGGAGAGACCCAGTACTTC. Translation: CASSLGPRGETQYF.

The gene calls are TRBV11-2 and TRBJ1-1; 8 bases align to TRBD1. With V trimmed by 4 bases and J by 7 bases, 11 bases remained unmatched. This CDR3 has 15 residues. Germline V gene lookup returns CDR1 SGHAT and CDR2 FQNNGV. CDR3 loop: CASSSLTGGRFEAFF. Here the CDR3 DNA reads TGTGCCAGCAGCTCATTAACAGGGGGAAGGTTTGAAGCTTTCTTT. Looking up the rest from reference TRBV11-2 and TRBJ1-1 gives the full variable domain: EAGVAQSPRYKIIEKRQSVAFWCNPISGHATLYWYQQILGQGPKLLIQFQNNGVVDDSQLPKDRFSAERLKGVDSTLKIQPAKLEDSAVYLCASSSLTGGRFEAFFGQGTRLTVV.

This clonotype was picked up a small number of times. V usage is TRBV6-5 and J usage is TRBJ2-7; D is unresolved. The CDR3 spans 14 residues. Deletions cut 0 bases from V and 2 bases from J, with 8 bases between. The V gene's germline CDR1 is MNHEY and CDR2 SVGAGI. For the CDR3, the DNA is TGTGCCAGCAGTTACTCAGGGTCTACCTACGAGCAGTACTTC. Its protein is CASSYSGSTYEQYF.

V gene TRBV20-1 combines with J gene TRBJ2-3; 11 nucleotides align to TRBD2. J lost 0 bases, V lost 1 base, and 6 bases had no gene match. The CDR3 is made up of 17 amino acids. Germline V gene lookup returns CDR1 DFQATT and CDR2 SNEGSKA (reference sequence). The CDR3 nucleotides are TGCAGTGCTAGAGGGCTAGCGGGGGGCGGTAGCACAGATACGCAGTATTTT. It encodes CSARGLAGGGSTDTQYF.

The rearrangement links TRBV3-1 to TRBJ2-1; 7 nucleotides agree with TRBD2. CDR1 is LGHDT and CDR2 is YNNKEL in the germline V gene (reference sequence). The CDR3 is 13 amino acids. The ends lost 10 bases at V and 9 bases at J; junction bases unmatched: 12. As DNA, the CDR3 is TGTGCCACCAGGCGAGGCGGGGGAGGTGAGCAGTTCTTC. It codes for CATRRGGGGEQFF.

Only a few counts were recorded for this clonotype. The chain is built from TRBV29-1 and TRBJ2-7; D remains ambiguous. CDR3 length: 13 amino acids. CDR1 SQVTM and CDR2 ANQGSEA come from the germline V gene. Trimming took off 7 bases at V and 0 bases at J, with 13 bases between the two ends. DNA for the CDR3: TGCAGCGCCCGATCGTCGAGCTCCTACGAGCAGTACTTC. It specifies CSARSSSSYEQYF.

This clonotype has a handful of counts. CDR3 sequence (DNA): TGCAGCGTTGATTTCCAGGGTGGCACTGAAGCTTTCTTT. It encodes CSVDFQGGTEAFF. The chain joins TRBV29-1 to TRBJ1-1; possibly TRBD1 for D (5 bases). V lost 3 bases to trimming and J lost 4 bases, with 12 bases between them. CDR1 and CDR2 (germline): SQVTM, ANQGSEA. The CDR3 covers 13 residues.